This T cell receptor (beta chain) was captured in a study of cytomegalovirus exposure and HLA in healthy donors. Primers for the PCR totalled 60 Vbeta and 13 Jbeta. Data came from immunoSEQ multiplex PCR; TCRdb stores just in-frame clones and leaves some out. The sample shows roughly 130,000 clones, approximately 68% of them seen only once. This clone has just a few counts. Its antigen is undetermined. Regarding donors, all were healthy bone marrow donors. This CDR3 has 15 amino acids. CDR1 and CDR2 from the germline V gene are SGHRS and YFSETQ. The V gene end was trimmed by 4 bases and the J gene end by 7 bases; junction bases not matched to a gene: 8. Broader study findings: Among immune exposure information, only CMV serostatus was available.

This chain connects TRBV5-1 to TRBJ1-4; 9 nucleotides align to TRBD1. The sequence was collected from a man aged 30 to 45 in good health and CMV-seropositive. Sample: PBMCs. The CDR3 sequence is CASSGMGQGVEKLFF. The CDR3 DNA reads TGCGCCAGCAGCGGTATGGGACAGGGAGTTGAAAAACTGTTTTTT.